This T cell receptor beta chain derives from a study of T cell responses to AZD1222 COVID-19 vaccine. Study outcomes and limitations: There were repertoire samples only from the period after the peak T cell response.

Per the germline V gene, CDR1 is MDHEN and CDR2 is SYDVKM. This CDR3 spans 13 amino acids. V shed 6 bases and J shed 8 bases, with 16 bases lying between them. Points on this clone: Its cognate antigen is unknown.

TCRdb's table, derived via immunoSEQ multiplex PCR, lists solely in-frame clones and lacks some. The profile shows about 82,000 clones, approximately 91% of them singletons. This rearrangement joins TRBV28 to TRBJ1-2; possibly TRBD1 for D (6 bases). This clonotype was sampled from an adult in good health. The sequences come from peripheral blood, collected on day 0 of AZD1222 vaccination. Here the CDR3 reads CASSLTGFWGYTF. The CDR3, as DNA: TGTGCCAGCAGCCTAACAGGGTTCTGGGGCTACACCTTC.